These 15 T cell receptor beta chains share one sample of origin, sequenced in a study of blood T cell repertoires in COVID-19. Data came from immunoSEQ multiplex PCR; TCRdb stores just in-frame clones and leaves some out. The table includes around 20,000 clones, approximately 85% detected once. Sequencing was carried out using peripheral blood. The source of these receptors is a man older than 75 with acute or convalescent COVID-19.

The chain's CDR3 is CASSLSDRAQGGTEAFF. The CDR3 bases are TGCGCCAGCAGCTTAAGCGATAGGGCGCAGGGCGGCACTGAAGCTTTCTTT. The V call is TRBV5-1, the J call TRBJ1-1; tentatively, D is TRBD1 (5 bases). Trimming shortened V by 2 bases and J by 4 bases, and 21 bases separated the two germline ends. The CDR3 covers 17 residues. The germline V gene encodes CDR1 SGHRS and CDR2 YFSETQ. The variable domain in full, completed from reference TRBV5-1 and TRBJ1-1, reads KAGVTQTPRYLIKTRGQQVTLSCSPISGHRSVSWYQQTPGQGLQFLFEYFSETQRNKGNFPGRFSGRQFSNSRSEMNVSTLELGDSALYLCASSLSDRAQGGTEAFFGQGTRLTVV.

The V call is TRBV28, the J call TRBJ1-2; no clear D gene. V lost 5 bases, J lost 1 base, and 17 bases lay in between. The CDR3 sequence is 16 residues long. Germline values: CDR1 MDHEN, CDR2 SYDVKM. CDR3 residues: CASSTSPFSFNYGYTF. Here the CDR3 DNA reads TGTGCCAGCAGTACATCTCCATTCTCCTTTAACTATGGCTACACCTTC.

The rearrangement links TRBV7-2 to TRBJ1-6; D gene ambiguous. Trimming took 4 bases from V and 4 from J, leaving 14 bases between them. Germline V CDR1 and CDR2: SGHTA, FQGNSA. The CDR3 extends over 16 amino acids. The CDR3 loop reads CASSSRGGGYNSPLHF. The CDR3, as DNA: TGTGCCAGCAGCTCCAGAGGAGGAGGATATAATTCACCCCTCCACTTT.

The chain uses TRBV15 and TRBJ2-3, with unresolved D. The CDR3 is made up of 17 amino acids. Trimming shortened V by 3 bases and J by 0 bases, and 16 bases separated the two germline ends. CDR1 is LNHNV and CDR2 is YYDKDF in the germline V gene (reference sequence). The CDR3 bases are TGTGCCACCAGCAGCTATCCACCGGCGACTAGCACAGATACGCAGTATTTT. Its protein product is CATSSYPPATSTDTQYF.

This rearrangement joins TRBV9 to TRBJ2-2; D is unclear. CDR1 and CDR2 (germline): SGDLS, YYNGEE. Trimming took off 5 bases at V and 5 bases at J, with 7 bases between the two ends. The CDR3 has 12 residues. This chain's CDR3 is CASRSITGELFF. Written as DNA, the CDR3 is TGTGCCAGCAGGAGTATAACCGGGGAGCTGTTTTTT.

The rearrangement links TRBV2 to TRBJ2-5; D is ambiguous. Germline V CDR1 and CDR2: SNHLY, FYNNEI. This CDR3 has 14 residues. V shed 3 bases and J shed 1 base, with 9 bases lying between them. CDR3 loop: CASSDGQLQETQYF. The DNA for the CDR3 is TGTGCCAGCAGTGATGGGCAGCTCCAAGAGACCCAGTACTTC.

The J gene is TRBJ2-3, the V gene TRBV9; 7 bases are a match to TRBD2. The V gene end was trimmed by 0 bases and the J gene end by 2 bases; junction bases not matched to a gene: 3. The CDR3 totals 15 residues. Germline V lookup: CDR1 SGDLS, CDR2 YYNGEE. CDR3 protein: CASSVGGGTTDTQYF. CDR3 DNA: TGTGCCAGCAGCGTAGGCGGGGGAACCACAGATACGCAGTATTTT.

The J gene is TRBJ1-1, the V gene TRBV5-5, with 9 bases matching TRBD1. The CDR3 consists of 14 residues. CDR1 SGHKS and CDR2 YYEKEE come from the germline V gene (reference sequence). Germline trimming cut 4 bases from V and 4 bases from J; bases unmatched to any gene: 5. The CDR3 nucleotides are TGTGCCAGCAGCCGGGACAGGGTTCGCACTGAAGCTTTCTTT. Its protein is CASSRDRVRTEAFF.

The chain has TRBV5-1 and TRBJ2-2; TRBD2 aligns across 8 bases. With V trimmed by 7 bases and J by 5 bases, 7 bases remained unmatched. CDR1 is SGHRS and CDR2 is YFSETQ in the germline V gene. The CDR3 contains 14 residues. Here the CDR3 reads CASSRGGQTGELFF. The CDR3 DNA reads TGCGCCAGCTCCCGGGGGGGCCAAACCGGGGAGCTGTTTTTT. The variable domain in full, completed from reference TRBV5-1 and TRBJ2-2, reads KAGVTQTPRYLIKTRGQQVTLSCSPISGHRSVSWYQQTPGQGLQFLFEYFSETQRNKGNFPGRFSGRQFSNSRSEMNVSTLELGDSALYLCASSRGGQTGELFFGEGSRLTVL.

This clone was counted a few times. V and J are TRBV7-8 and TRBJ2-7, with D maybe TRBD1 (7 bases). The CDR3 totals 15 residues. With 5 bases removed from V and 3 bases from J, the gap between germline ends came to 17 bases. The germline gives CDR1 SGHVS, CDR2 FQNEAQ. CDR3 residues: CASSAGQFPLYEQYF. CDR3 nucleotides: TGTGCCAGCAGCGCGGGACAGTTCCCCCTCTACGAGCAGTACTTC.

This clone was seen once. The rearrangement links TRBV4-3 to TRBJ2-7; 7 positions match TRBD1. The V and J ends lost 4 bases and 1 base, in that order; junction bases with no gene match: 7. The CDR3 runs to 15 residues. CDR1 is LGHNA and CDR2 is YSLEER in the germline V gene. CDR3 sequence (DNA): TGCGCCAGCAGCCTCCATCGGACAGGATCCTACGAGCAGTACTTC. Protein product: CASSLHRTGSYEQYF.

This chain links TRBV11-2 with TRBJ1-2; 7 bases are a match to TRBD1. CDR3 length equals 12 residues. Germline trimming cut 5 bases from V and 8 bases from J; bases unmatched to any gene: 5. Germline V gene lookup returns CDR1 SGHAT and CDR2 FQNNGV. Here the CDR3 reads CASSHRGYGYTF. CDR3 sequence (DNA): TGTGCCAGCAGCCACAGGGGATACGGCTACACCTTC.

As concerns this clone: Other nucleotide sequences from this sample produce the same CDR3. CDR3 nucleotides: TGTGCCAGCGGCGGGAGCTCCTACGAGCAGTACTTC. Amino acids: CASGGSSYEQYF. The rearrangement uses TRBV12-3 or TRBV12-4 and TRBJ2-7; TRBD2 matches at 7 bases. CDR3 length: 12 residues. V trimming: 8 bases; J trimming: 0 bases; junction bases outside the gene matches: 1.

The chain joins TRBV4-1 to TRBJ2-7; D is unclear. Germline assignment: CDR1 MGHRA and CDR2 YSYEKL. V was clipped by 8 bases and J by 2 bases, with 16 bases between them. The CDR3 has 14 amino acids. The CDR3 nucleotides read TGCGCCAGCCCCGGTGGCCCCGAGGCCTACGAGCAGTACTTC. Protein: CASPGGPEAYEQYF.

The gene calls are TRBV5-6 and TRBJ2-1; 13 bases fit TRBD2. Germline loops: CDR1 SGHDT, CDR2 YYEEEE. V lost 2 bases and J lost 4; bases outside the gene matches: 9. The CDR3 length is 18 residues. In DNA, the CDR3 is TGTGCCAGCAGCTTCAGGACTAGCGGGGGCCCCCGGTACAATGAGCAGTTCTTC. Amino acid sequence: CASSFRTSGGPRYNEQFF.